This TCR beta chain originates from a study of shared clonotypes between healthy human individuals. The germline gives CDR1 GTSNPN, CDR2 SVGIG (reference sequence). The CDR3 extends over 12 amino acids. Trimming stripped 8 bases from V and 4 bases from J, with 14 bases between. Study results and limitations: Non-shared clonotypes had lower generation probabilities than clonotypes shared by all four sorted-subset donors. Between a handful of donors, naive CD4 clonotypes were shared at a level of around 5.1%.

Assay used: immunoSEQ multiplex PCR; TCRdb lists only in-frame clones, some missing. The profile covers approximately 350,000 clones, with 96% appearing a single time and about 0.32% taken by the ten largest. On this clone: Its target is unknown.

V and J are TRBV30 and TRBJ1-1; TRBD1 is a possible D gene (5 bases). The receptor was derived from a man younger than 40 in good health. Specimen: memory CD8+ T cells sorted from blood. The subset here: CD45RO+ cells pooled with CCR7-negative TemRA cells. Here the CDR3 reads CARGRVGTEAFF. As DNA, the CDR3 is TGTGCCCGGGGGAGGGTGGGCACTGAAGCTTTCTTT.